Presented here are 8 T cell receptor beta chains from one specimen sequenced in a study of cytomegalovirus exposure and HLA in healthy donors (dated by TCRdb to between 2016 and 2019). Preparation of the library involved the immunoSEQ multiplex PCR assay. TCRdb's version of the immuneACCESS table is confined to in-frame rearrangements and falls short of the full clone set. An unresolved V gene accounts for under half of the shortfall where checked; the remainder is of unknown origin. This sample comprises a few hundred thousand clones, 70% to 90% of them detected only once. The ten largest clones represent 1% of the sample. The source material was PBMCs. These receptors all come from a woman younger than 30 in good health and CMV-seronegative.

The rearrangement joins TRBV28 to TRBJ2-5, with 13 nucleotides matching TRBD2. CDR1 and CDR2 from the germline V gene are MDHEN and SYDVKM. This CDR3 is built from 16 residues. J was trimmed by 9 bases and V by 5 bases; bases with no gene match: 12. The CDR3 sequence: CASSRLAGGLQDSQYF. The CDR3 nucleotides are TGTGCCAGCAGTAGACTAGCGGGGGGCCTCCAAGACTCCCAGTACTTC.

This rearrangement joins TRBV19 to TRBJ2-7; possibly TRBD2 for D (7 bases). The CDR3 loop spans 13 amino acids. Germline assignment: CDR1 LNHDA and CDR2 SQIVND (reference sequence). Trimming removed 10 bases from V and 4 bases from J, with 17 bases in between. The CDR3, as DNA: TGTGCCACCGCCTGGGGGGGCGGGTACGAGCAGTACTTC. This gives the protein CATAWGGGYEQYF. Combining the CDR3 with reference TRBV19 and TRBJ2-7 gives the whole variable domain DGGITQSPKYLFRKEGQNVTLSCEQNLNHDAMYWYRQDPGQGLRLIYYSQIVNDFQKGDIAEGYSVSREKKESFPLTVTSAQKNPTAFYLCATAWGGGYEQYFGPGTRLTVT.

J is TRBJ2-1 and V is TRBV6-1; 10 nucleotides align to TRBD2. This CDR3 is built from 15 residues. The germline CDR1 and CDR2 sequences are MNHNS and SASEGT. V lost 7 bases and J lost 3; bases outside the gene matches: 6. The CDR3 spells CASITSGTYYNEQFF. CDR3 coding DNA: TGTGCCAGCATAACTAGCGGGACGTACTACAATGAGCAGTTCTTC.

The chain employs TRBV30 and TRBJ2-7, with D possibly being TRBD1 (5 bases). Germline CDR1 GTSNPN, CDR2 SVGIG (reference sequence). Trimming cost V 5 bases and J 1 base, with 6 bases left between them. This CDR3 spans 11 amino acids. In nucleotides, the CDR3 is TGTGCCTGGCAGGGTTCCTACGAGCAGTACTTC. It encodes CAWQGSYEQYF.

The genes are TRBV5-1 and TRBJ2-7, with 7 bases that match TRBD1. Germline V lookup: CDR1 SGHRS, CDR2 YFSETQ. The junction had 7 bases not matched to a gene; V was cut back by 4 bases and J by 6 bases. The CDR3 covers 13 residues. CDR3 bases: TGCGCCAGCAGCGTGACAGGGATCCTCGAGCAGTACTTC. Protein sequence: CASSVTGILEQYF.

The rearrangement joins TRBV11-2 to TRBJ1-2; D gene uncertain. Germline assignment: CDR1 SGHAT and CDR2 FQNNGV. The CDR3 length is 13 residues. V gave up 3 bases and J gave up 4 bases, with 9 bases separating them. CDR3 in amino acids: CASSFGSLYGYTF. DNA for the CDR3: TGTGCCAGCAGCTTTGGTAGCCTCTATGGCTACACCTTC.

The V gene is TRBV2, the J gene TRBJ2-5, with TRBD1 matching 9 bases. Trimming at V came to 5 bases and at J to 3 bases, leaving 1 base not matched to a gene. The CDR3 has 13 amino acids. Germline-derived CDR1 and CDR2 are SNHLY and FYNNEI. The CDR3 is CASSRDREETQYF. CDR3 nucleotides: TGTGCCAGCAGTAGGGACAGGGAAGAGACCCAGTACTTC.

The chain employs TRBV27 and TRBJ1-3; unclear D gene. Trimming cost V 3 bases and J 10 bases, with 13 bases left between them. This CDR3 spans 13 amino acids. Looked up from germline, CDR1 is MNHEY and CDR2 is SMNVEV (reference sequence). The DNA for the CDR3 is TGTGCCAGCAGTTTGAGGCGCTCTGGGACCATATATTTT. Its translation is CASSLRRSGTIYF.